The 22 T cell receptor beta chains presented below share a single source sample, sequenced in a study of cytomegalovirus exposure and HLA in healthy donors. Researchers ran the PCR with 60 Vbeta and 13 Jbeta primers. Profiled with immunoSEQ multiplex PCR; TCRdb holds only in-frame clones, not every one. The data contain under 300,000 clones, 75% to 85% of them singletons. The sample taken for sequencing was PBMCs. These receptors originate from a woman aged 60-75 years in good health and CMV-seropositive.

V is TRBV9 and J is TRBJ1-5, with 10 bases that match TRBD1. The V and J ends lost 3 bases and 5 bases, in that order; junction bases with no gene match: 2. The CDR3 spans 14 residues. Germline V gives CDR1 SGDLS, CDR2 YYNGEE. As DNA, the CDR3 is TGTGCCAGCAGCGCGGACAGGGGGGATCAGCCCCAGCATTTT. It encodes CASSADRGDQPQHF.

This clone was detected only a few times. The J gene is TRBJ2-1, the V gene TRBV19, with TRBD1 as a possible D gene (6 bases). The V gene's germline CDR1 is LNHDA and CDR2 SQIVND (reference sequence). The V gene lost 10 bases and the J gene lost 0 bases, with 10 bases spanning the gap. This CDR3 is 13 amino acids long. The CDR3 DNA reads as TGTGCCACCTCAGGGGACTCCTACAATGAGCAGTTCTTC. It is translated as CATSGDSYNEQFF.

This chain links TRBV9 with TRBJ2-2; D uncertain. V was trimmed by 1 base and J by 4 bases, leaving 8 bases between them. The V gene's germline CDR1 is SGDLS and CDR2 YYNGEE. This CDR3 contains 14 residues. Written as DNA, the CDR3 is TGTGCCAGCAGCGTAAGTCCAGTCACCGGGGAGCTGTTTTTT. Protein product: CASSVSPVTGELFF.

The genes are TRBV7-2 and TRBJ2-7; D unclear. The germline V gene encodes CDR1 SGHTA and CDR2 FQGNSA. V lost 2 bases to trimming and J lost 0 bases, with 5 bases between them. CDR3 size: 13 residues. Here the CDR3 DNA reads TGTGCCAGCAGCTTAAAGAGCTCCTACGAGCAGTACTTC. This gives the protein CASSLKSSYEQYF.

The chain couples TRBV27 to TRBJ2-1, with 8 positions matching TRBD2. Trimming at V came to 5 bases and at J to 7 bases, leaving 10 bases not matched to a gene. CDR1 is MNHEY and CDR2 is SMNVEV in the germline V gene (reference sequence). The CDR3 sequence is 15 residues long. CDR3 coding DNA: TGTGCCAGCAGTCCCTTAGCCCGGGGGGGAAATGAGCAGTTCTTC. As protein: CASSPLARGGNEQFF.

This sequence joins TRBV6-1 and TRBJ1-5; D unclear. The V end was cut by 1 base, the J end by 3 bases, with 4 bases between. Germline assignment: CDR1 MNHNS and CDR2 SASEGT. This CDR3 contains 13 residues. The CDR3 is CASSEGHNQPQHF. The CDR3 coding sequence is TGTGCCAGCAGTGAAGGGCACAATCAGCCCCAGCATTTT.

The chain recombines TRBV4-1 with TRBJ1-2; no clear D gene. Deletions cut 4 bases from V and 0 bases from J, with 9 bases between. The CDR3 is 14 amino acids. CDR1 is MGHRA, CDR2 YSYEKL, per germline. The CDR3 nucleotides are TGCGCCAGCAGCCGAATCAGGACTAACTATGGCTACACCTTC. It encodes CASSRIRTNYGYTF.

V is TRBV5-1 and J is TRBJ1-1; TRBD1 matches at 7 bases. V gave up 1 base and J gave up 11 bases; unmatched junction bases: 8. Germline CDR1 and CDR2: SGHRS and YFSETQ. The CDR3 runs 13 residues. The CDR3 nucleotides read TGCGCCAGCAGCTTGAAACAGGGGTCCGGGGCTTTCTTT. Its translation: CASSLKQGSGAFF.

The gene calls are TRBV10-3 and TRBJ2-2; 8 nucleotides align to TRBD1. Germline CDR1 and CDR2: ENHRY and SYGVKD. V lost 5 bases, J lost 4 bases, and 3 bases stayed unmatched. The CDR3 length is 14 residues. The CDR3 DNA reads TGTGCCATCAGTTTTCAGGGGGCCACCGGGGAGCTGTTTTTT. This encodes CAISFQGATGELFF.

This CDR3 is CATQREPYNEQFF. In nucleotides, the CDR3 is TGTGCCACCCAGCGGGAGCCGTACAATGAGCAGTTCTTC. The chain combines TRBV6-1 with TRBJ2-1; TRBD2 matches at 8 bases. This CDR3 is built from 13 residues. Germline assignment: CDR1 MNHNS and CDR2 SASEGT. Trimming at V came to 10 bases and at J to 4 bases, leaving 6 bases not matched to a gene.

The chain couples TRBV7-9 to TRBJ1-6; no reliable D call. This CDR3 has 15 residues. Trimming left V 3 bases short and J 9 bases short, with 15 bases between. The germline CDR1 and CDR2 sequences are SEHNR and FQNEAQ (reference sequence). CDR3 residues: CASSFGARNGSPLHF. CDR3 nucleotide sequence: TGTGCCAGCAGCTTCGGCGCTAGGAACGGTTCACCCCTCCACTTT.

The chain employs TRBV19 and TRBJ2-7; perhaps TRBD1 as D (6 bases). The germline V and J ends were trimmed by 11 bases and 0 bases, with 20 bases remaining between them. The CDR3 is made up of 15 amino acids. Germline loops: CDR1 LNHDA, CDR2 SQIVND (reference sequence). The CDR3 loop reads CASSGWTVSSYEQYF. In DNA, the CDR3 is TGTGCCTCATCTGGGTGGACAGTTAGCTCCTACGAGCAGTACTTC.

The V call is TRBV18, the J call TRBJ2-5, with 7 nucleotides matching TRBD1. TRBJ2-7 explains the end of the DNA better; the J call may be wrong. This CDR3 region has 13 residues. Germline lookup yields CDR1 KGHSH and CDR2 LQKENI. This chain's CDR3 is CASSQGQPYEQYF. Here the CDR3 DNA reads TGTGCCAGCTCACAGGGACAGCCCTACGAGCAGTACTTC.

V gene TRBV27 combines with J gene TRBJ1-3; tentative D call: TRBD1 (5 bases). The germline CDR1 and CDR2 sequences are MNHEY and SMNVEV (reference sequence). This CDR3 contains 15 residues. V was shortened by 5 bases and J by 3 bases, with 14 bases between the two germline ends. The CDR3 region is CASSAQGSGGNTIYF. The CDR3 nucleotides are TGTGCCAGCAGTGCCCAGGGAAGTGGTGGAAACACCATATATTTT.

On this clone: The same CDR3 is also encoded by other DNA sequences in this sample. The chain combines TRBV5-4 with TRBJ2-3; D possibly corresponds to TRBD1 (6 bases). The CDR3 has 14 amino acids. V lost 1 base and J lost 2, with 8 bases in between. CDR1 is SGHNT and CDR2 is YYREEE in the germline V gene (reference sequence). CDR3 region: CASSLQGPTDTQYF. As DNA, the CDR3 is TGTGCCAGCAGCTTGCAGGGGCCCACAGATACGCAGTATTTT.

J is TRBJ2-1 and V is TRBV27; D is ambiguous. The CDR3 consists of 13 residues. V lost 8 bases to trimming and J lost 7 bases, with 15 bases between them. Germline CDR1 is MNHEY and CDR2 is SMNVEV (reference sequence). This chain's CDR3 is CASGQVPGNEQFF. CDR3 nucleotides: TGTGCCAGCGGTCAAGTCCCGGGTAATGAGCAGTTCTTC.

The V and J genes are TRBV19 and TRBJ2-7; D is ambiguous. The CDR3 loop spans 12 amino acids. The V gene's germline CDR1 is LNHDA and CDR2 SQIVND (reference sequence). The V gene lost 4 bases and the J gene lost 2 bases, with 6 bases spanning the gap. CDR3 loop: CASSTLPYEQYF. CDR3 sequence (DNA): TGTGCCAGTAGTACCCTCCCCTACGAGCAGTACTTC. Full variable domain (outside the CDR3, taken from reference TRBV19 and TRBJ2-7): DGGITQSPKYLFRKEGQNVTLSCEQNLNHDAMYWYRQDPGQGLRLIYYSQIVNDFQKGDIAEGYSVSREKKESFPLTVTSAQKNPTAFYLCASSTLPYEQYFGPGTRLTVT.

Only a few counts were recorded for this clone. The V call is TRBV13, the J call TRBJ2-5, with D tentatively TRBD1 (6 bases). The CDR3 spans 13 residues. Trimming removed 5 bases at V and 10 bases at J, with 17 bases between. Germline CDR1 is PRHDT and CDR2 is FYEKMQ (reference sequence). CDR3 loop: CASSQRGSSDQYF. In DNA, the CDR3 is TGTGCCAGCAGCCAGAGGGGGTCCAGCGACCAGTACTTC.

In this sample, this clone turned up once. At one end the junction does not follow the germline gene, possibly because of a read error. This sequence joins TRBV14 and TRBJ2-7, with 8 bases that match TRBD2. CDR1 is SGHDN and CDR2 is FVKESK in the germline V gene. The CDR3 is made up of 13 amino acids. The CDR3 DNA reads TGTGCCGGCAGCCTGCGGGAGGCCTACGAGCAGTACTTC. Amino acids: CAGSLREAYEQYF.

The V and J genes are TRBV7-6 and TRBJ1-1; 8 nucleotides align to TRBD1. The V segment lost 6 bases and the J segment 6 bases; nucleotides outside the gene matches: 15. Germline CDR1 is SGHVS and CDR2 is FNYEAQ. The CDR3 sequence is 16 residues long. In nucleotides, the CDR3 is TGTGCCAGCAGTACTGGACAGGGCTTTCAGGGGGCTGAAGCTTTCTTT. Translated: CASSTGQGFQGAEAFF. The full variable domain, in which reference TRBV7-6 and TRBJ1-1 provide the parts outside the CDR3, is GAGVSQSPRYKVTKRGQDVALRCDPISGHVSLYWYRQALGQGPEFLTYFNYEAQQDKSGLPNDRFSAERPEGSISTLTIQRTEQRDSAMYRCASSTGQGFQGAEAFFGQGTRLTVV.

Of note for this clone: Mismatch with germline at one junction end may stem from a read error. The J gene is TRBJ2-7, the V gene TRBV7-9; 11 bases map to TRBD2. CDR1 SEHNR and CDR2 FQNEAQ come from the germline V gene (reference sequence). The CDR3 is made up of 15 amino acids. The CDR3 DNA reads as TGTTCCAGCAGCTTGACTAGCGGGATTATCTACGAGCAGTACTTC. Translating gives CSSSLTSGIIYEQYF.

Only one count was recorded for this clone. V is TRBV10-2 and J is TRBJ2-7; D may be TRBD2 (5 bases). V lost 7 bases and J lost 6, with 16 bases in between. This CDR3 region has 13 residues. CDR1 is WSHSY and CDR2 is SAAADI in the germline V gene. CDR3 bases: TGCGCCAGCACAGGTGGACTTGCTAGCGAGCAGTACTTC. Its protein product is CASTGGLASEQYF.